The source of this T cell receptor beta chain is a study of cytomegalovirus exposure and HLA in healthy donors. Study outcomes and limitations: What TCR beta sequences reportedly achieved was accurate prediction of HLA-A and HLA-B alleles in most subjects.

Concerning this clone: The antigen is not known. At the DNA level, this CDR3 is encoded by other sequences in the same sample as well.

Both 60 Vbeta primers and 13 Jbeta primers went into the PCR. Assay used: immunoSEQ multiplex PCR; TCRdb lists only in-frame clones, some missing. The table includes about 160,000 clones, roughly 84% detected once. The specimen was PBMCs. The source of this sequence is a man between 50 and 59 years old in good health and CMV-seropositive.

The CDR3 DNA follows: TGTGCCAGCAGTTTACGCGGAGATACGCAGTATTTT. This translates into CASSLRGDTQYF. The chain carries TRBV27 and TRBJ2-3; D gene unclear. CDR3 size: 12 residues. CDR1 MNHEY and CDR2 SMNVEV come from the germline V gene (reference sequence). V dropped 2 bases and J dropped 5 bases, with 5 bases sitting between them.